One sample yielded the 16 T cell receptor beta chains listed below, sequenced in a study of shared clonotypes between healthy human individuals. The assay was immunoSEQ multiplex PCR, and TCRdb's table has in-frame clones only and misses some. Of 1 million to 1.3 million clones listed, 78% are singletons. The sample was memory CD4+ T cells from PBMCs. Described subset: CD45RA-negative fraction. The receptors here all came from a young man in good health. Some clones in this sample may be carry-over from other donors' samples.

The chain combines TRBV4-1 with TRBJ2-5, with a weak D call TRBD1 (6 bases). V was shortened by 0 bases and J by 7 bases, with 21 bases between the two germline ends. This CDR3 has 17 amino acids. Germline CDR1 is MGHRA and CDR2 is YSYEKL. As DNA, the CDR3 is TGCGCCAGCAGCCAAGACACAACAGGGTTCGGCGGCGCGACCCAGTACTTC. Translation: CASSQDTTGFGGATQYF.

The chain recombines TRBV5-1 with TRBJ1-3; no firm D call. This CDR3 has 14 amino acids. Germline CDR1 reads SGHRS; CDR2 reads YFSETQ. V was shortened by 4 bases and J by 2 bases, with 10 bases between the two germline ends. CDR3 loop: CASSLDQAGNTIYF. In DNA form, the CDR3 reads TGCGCCAGCAGCCTAGATCAGGCTGGAAACACCATATATTTT. The whole variable domain, filled in from reference TRBV5-1 and TRBJ1-3, reads KAGVTQTPRYLIKTRGQQVTLSCSPISGHRSVSWYQQTPGQGLQFLFEYFSETQRNKGNFPGRFSGRQFSNSRSEMNVSTLELGDSALYLCASSLDQAGNTIYFGEGSWLTVV.

The chain links TRBV9 to TRBJ2-7, with D possibly TRBD1 on 5 matching bases. The germline V gene encodes CDR1 SGDLS and CDR2 YYNGEE. Trimming shortened V by 0 bases and J by 3 bases, and 13 bases separated the two germline ends. This CDR3 is built from 15 residues. The CDR3 nucleotides are TGTGCCAGCAGCGTAGCACCGACAGCAGACTACGAGCAGTACTTC. This codes for CASSVAPTADYEQYF.

This clone has more than one count but fewer than ten. The chain uses TRBV6-6 and TRBJ1-4; unclear D gene. CDR3 length equals 11 residues. CDR1 is MNHNY and CDR2 is SVGAGI in the germline V gene (reference sequence). With 11 bases removed from V and 3 bases from J, the gap between germline ends came to 7 bases. The CDR3 coding sequence is TGTGCCCTGGGGTCTAATGAAAAACTGTTTTTT. Amino acid sequence: CALGSNEKLFF.

The CDR3 loop reads CASTRDRVGGWYF. The CDR3 DNA reads as TGTGCCAGCACCCGCGACAGGGTAGGGGGTTGGTACTTC. The rearrangement links TRBV2 to TRBJ2-7; 7 bases agree with TRBD1. V lost 7 bases to trimming and J lost 12 bases; unmatched junction nucleotides: 15. There are 13 residues in the CDR3. Germline lookup yields CDR1 SNHLY and CDR2 FYNNEI.

V is TRBV2 and J is TRBJ1-5; 7 bases match TRBD1. CDR1 SNHLY and CDR2 FYNNEI come from the germline V gene. The V segment lost 2 bases and the J segment 6 bases; nucleotides outside the gene matches: 10. CDR3 size: 16 residues. The CDR3 loop reads CASSENNRGWSQPQHF. The DNA of the CDR3 is TGTGCCAGCAGTGAAAACAACAGGGGATGGAGTCAGCCCCAGCATTTT.

This clone was seen a handful of times. This chain links TRBV7-9 with TRBJ2-3; 12 bases are a match to TRBD1. Unmatched junction bases numbered 6, after V lost 1 base and J lost 4 bases. The CDR3 is 17 residues long. Germline CDR1 reads SEHNR; CDR2 reads FQNEAQ (reference sequence). The DNA for the CDR3 is TGTGCCAGCAGCTTAGGGTCCGGGACAGGGGGCGCAGATACGCAGTATTTT. Its protein product is CASSLGSGTGGADTQYF.

The chain is built from TRBV2 and TRBJ2-1, with TRBD2 matching 11 bases. The ends lost 5 bases at V and 6 bases at J; junction bases unmatched: 6. CDR3 size: 15 residues. CDR1 is SNHLY, CDR2 FYNNEI, per germline. This CDR3 reads CASSPGLADFNEQFF. The CDR3 DNA reads as TGTGCCAGCAGTCCGGGACTAGCGGATTTCAATGAGCAGTTCTTC.

V is TRBV11-2 and J is TRBJ1-2; TRBD1 is a possible D gene (5 bases). Germline V gene data show CDR1 as SGHAT and CDR2 as FQNNGV. V was shortened by 5 bases and J by 1 base, with 23 bases between the two germline ends. This CDR3 has 18 amino acids. The CDR3 region has the DNA TGTGCCAGCAGCCGTGGGGCAGACGTTTGGGACCTTAACTATGGCTACACCTTC. This encodes CASSRGADVWDLNYGYTF.

This clone was recorded a few times. The chain carries TRBV14 and TRBJ1-2, with D possibly matching TRBD1 (5 bases). Trimming left V 7 bases short and J 4 bases short, with 19 bases between. In germline, CDR1 is SGHDN, CDR2 FVKESK. This CDR3 has 15 residues. The CDR3: CASTPGGVALYGYTF. The CDR3 coding sequence is TGTGCCAGCACCCCAGGAGGGGTGGCCCTCTATGGCTACACCTTC.

As concerns this clone: Additional DNA sequences in this sample encode the identical CDR3. The chain links TRBV27 to TRBJ2-2; D ambiguous. V dropped 3 bases and J dropped 1 base, with 3 bases sitting between them. This CDR3 contains 13 residues. Looked up from germline, CDR1 is MNHEY and CDR2 is SMNVEV (reference sequence). CDR3 in amino acids: CASSFLNTGELFF. The CDR3 DNA sequence: TGTGCCAGCAGTTTTTTGAACACCGGGGAGCTGTTTTTT.

This clone occurred many times. This sample also contains other DNA sequences that code for the same CDR3. The chain couples TRBV11-2 to TRBJ1-1; tentatively, D is TRBD1 (5 bases). Per the germline V gene, CDR1 is SGHAT and CDR2 is FQNNGV. The CDR3 has 13 residues. The ends were cut back, 7 bases at V and 4 bases at J, with 13 bases in the middle. This CDR3 is CASTAWGGTEAFF. Written as DNA, the CDR3 is TGTGCCAGCACCGCCTGGGGGGGCACTGAAGCTTTCTTT.

V usage is TRBV9 and J usage is TRBJ2-2; the D gene could be TRBD1 or TRBD2 (5 bases each). This CDR3 is built from 14 residues. Germline CDR1 is SGDLS and CDR2 is YYNGEE. Between the trimmed V and J ends, which lost 0 bases and 6 bases, there was a span of 9 bases. CDR3 region: CASSVVGTAGELFF. The CDR3 DNA follows: TGTGCCAGCAGCGTAGTGGGGACGGCCGGGGAGCTGTTTTTT.

The chain joins TRBV7-6 to TRBJ2-7, with 10 bases that match TRBD1. CDR1 and CDR2 from the germline V gene are SGHVS and FNYEAQ. Trimming cost V 6 bases and J 2 bases; bases outside gene matches: 7. This CDR3 has 15 residues. The CDR3 region has the DNA TGTGCCAGCAGGGATCCGGGACAGGGGACCTACGAGCAGTACTTC. This encodes CASRDPGQGTYEQYF.

This sequence joins TRBV12-2 and TRBJ2-3; no check of the table's D call, TRBD2, against the DNA was made. TRBV12-2 represents a pseudogene. This CDR3 is built from 20 residues. In DNA, the CDR3 is TGTGCAAGTCGCTTGGAGGCTGGACTAGCGTTCCAGGCTAGCACAGATACGCAGTATTTT. The encoded protein is CASRLEAGLAFQASTDTQYF.

J is TRBJ2-7 and V is TRBV2; the match to TRBD1 covers 10 bases. The CDR3 runs 13 residues. V lost 8 bases, J lost 3 bases, and 4 bases stayed unmatched. Germline lookup yields CDR1 SNHLY and CDR2 FYNNEI. The CDR3 DNA sequence: TGTGCCAGCTGGACAGGGGGTAACTACGAGCAGTACTTC. Residues: CASWTGGNYEQYF.